This TCR beta chain was observed in a study of T cell responses to AZD1222 COVID-19 vaccine. Sequenced by immunoSEQ multiplex PCR; TCRdb stores in-frame clones only, minus some. The sample consists of some 47,000 clones, 83% of them appearing once. The length of the CDR3 is 12 residues. Trimming removed 0 bases from V and 4 bases from J, with 3 bases in between. CDR1 and CDR2 from the germline V gene are LGHNT and FRNRAP. The source is an adult in good health. The sequenced sample was peripheral blood, obtained on day 0 of AZD1222 vaccination. The rearrangement joins TRBV12-5 to TRBJ2-5, with no clear D. The CDR3 DNA reads as TGTGCTAGTGGTTTGGTAGGAGAGACCCAGTACTTC. Its translation is CASGLVGETQYF.